This T cell receptor beta chain was documented in a study of response to subunit inactivated influenza vaccine. This clonotype was picked up many times. Its antigen remains unidentified. TCRdb re-called the RT-PCR reads through MiXCR, storing one row per CDR3 protein. The sample shows 200,000 to 250,000 distinct CDR3 sequences, 12% of them seen only once. The study's findings and limits: With each seasonal influenza vaccination, the authors suggested, few new T cells are recruited.

The germline CDR1 and CDR2 sequences are MNHEY and SMNVEV (reference sequence). The CDR3 is 14 residues long. The ends lost 4 bases at V and 6 bases at J; junction bases unmatched: 1. The source of this sequence is a man aged 50 to 59 who received an inactivated influenza vaccine. The chain couples TRBV27 to TRBJ1-6; 9 bases line up with TRBD1. This sample comprised non-naive T cells sorted from PBMCs, obtained around 14 days before vaccination. The CDR3 coding sequence is TGTGCCAGCAGTTGGACAGGGGTTAATTCACCCCTCCACTTT. This translates into CASSWTGVNSPLHF.